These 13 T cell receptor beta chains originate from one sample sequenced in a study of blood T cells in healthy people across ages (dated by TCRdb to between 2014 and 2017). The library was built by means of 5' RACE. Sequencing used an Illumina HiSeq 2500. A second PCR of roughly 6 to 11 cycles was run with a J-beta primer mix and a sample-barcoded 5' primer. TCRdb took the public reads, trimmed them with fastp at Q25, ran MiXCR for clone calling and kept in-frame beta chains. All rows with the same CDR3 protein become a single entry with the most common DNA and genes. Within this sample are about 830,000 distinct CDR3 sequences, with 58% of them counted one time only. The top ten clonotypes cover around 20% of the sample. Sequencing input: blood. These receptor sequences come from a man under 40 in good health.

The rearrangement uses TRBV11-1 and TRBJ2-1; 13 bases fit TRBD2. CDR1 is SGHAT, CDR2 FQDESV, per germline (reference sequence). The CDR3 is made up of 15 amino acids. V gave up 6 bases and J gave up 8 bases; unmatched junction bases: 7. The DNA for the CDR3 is TGTGCCAGCAGTTCCGCCGGGACTAGCGGGGATGAGCAGTTCTTC. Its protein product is CASSSAGTSGDEQFF.

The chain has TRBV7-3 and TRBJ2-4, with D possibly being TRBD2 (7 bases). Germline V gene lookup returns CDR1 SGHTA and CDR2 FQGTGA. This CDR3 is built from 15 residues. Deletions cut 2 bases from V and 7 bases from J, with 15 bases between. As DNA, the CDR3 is TGTGCCAGCAGCTTATTAAGGGGGGACTATAACATTCAGTACTTC. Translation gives CASSLLRGDYNIQYF.

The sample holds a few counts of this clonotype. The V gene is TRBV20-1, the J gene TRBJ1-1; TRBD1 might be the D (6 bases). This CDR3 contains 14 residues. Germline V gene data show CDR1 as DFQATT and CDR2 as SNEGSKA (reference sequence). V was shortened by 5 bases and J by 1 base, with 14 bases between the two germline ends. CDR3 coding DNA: TGCAGTGCTCCGTGGGACAAACGGAACACTGAAGCTTTCTTT. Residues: CSAPWDKRNTEAFF.

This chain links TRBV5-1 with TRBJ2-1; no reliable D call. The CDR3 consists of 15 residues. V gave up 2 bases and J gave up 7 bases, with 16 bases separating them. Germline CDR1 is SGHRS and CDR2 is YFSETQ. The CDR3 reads CASSFLSDRGNEQFF. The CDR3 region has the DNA TGCGCCAGCAGCTTTTTATCCGATCGTGGGAATGAGCAGTTCTTC.

The CDR3 protein is CSASAARGSQETQYF. CDR3 coding DNA: TGCAGTGCTAGCGCGGCCCGCGGATCCCAAGAGACCCAGTACTTC. The chain carries TRBV20-1 and TRBJ2-5; D call uncertain. Germline V gene lookup returns CDR1 DFQATT and CDR2 SNEGSKA (reference sequence). CDR3 length: 15 amino acids. The ends were cut back, 3 bases at V and 1 base at J, with 15 bases in the middle.

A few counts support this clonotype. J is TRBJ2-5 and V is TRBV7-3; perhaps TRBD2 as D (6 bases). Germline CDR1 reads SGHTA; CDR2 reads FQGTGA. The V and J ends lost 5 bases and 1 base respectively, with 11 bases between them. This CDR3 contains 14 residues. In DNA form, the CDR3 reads TGTGCCAGCAGCCCTTCGGGGGTCCAAGAGACCCAGTACTTC. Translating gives CASSPSGVQETQYF.

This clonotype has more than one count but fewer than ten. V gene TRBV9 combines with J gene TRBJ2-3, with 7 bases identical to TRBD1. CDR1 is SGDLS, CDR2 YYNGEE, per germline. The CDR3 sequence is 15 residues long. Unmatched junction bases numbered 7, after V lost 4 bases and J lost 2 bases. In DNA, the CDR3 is TGTGCCAGCAGCCAGGGGGTCCGCAACACAGATACGCAGTATTTT. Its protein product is CASSQGVRNTDTQYF.

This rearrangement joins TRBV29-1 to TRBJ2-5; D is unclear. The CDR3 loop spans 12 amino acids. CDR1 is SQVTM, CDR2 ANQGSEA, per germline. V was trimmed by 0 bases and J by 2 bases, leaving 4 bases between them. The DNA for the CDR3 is TGCAGCGTTGAAGAACAACAAGAGACCCAGTACTTC. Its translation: CSVEEQQETQYF.

The CDR3 DNA follows: TGTGCCAGCAGTGAACTGCATAACACCGGGGAGCTGTTTTTT. It yields the protein CASSELHNTGELFF. The chain carries TRBV2 and TRBJ2-2; D gene unclear. Germline CDR1 and CDR2: SNHLY and FYNNEI. The CDR3 length is 14 residues. The ends were cut back, 2 bases at V and 2 bases at J, with 6 bases in the middle.

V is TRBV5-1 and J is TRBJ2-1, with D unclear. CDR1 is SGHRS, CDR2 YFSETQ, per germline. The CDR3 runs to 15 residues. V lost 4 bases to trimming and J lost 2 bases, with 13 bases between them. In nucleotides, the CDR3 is TGCGCCAGCAGCCCAGCTAGGAATACCTACAATGAGCAGTTCTTC. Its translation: CASSPARNTYNEQFF.

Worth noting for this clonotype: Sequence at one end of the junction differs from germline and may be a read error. The CDR3 coding sequence is TGTGCCTCCAGTGATTACGACAGTCGGGAGCTGTTTTTT. It codes for CASSDYDSRELFF. This chain links TRBV24-1 with TRBJ2-2; D is possibly TRBD1 (5 bases). CDR3 size: 13 residues. Germline assignment: CDR1 KGHDR and CDR2 SFDVKD.

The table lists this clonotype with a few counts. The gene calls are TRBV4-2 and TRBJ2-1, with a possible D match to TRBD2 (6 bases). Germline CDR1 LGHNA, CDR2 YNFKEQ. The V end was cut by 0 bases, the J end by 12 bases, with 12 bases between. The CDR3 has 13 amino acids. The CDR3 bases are TGTGCCAGCAGCCAAGAAGGCCAGCGGGTGCAGTTCTTC. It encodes CASSQEGQRVQFF.

The CDR3 nucleotides are TGTGCCAGCAGCCAAACTGGCAGTAACTATGGCTACACCTTC. Its protein is CASSQTGSNYGYTF. V is TRBV3-1 and J is TRBJ1-2; D is undetermined. Germline-derived CDR1 and CDR2 are LGHDT and YNNKEL (reference sequence). This CDR3 comprises 14 residues. With 2 bases removed from V and 1 base from J, the gap between germline ends came to 8 bases.